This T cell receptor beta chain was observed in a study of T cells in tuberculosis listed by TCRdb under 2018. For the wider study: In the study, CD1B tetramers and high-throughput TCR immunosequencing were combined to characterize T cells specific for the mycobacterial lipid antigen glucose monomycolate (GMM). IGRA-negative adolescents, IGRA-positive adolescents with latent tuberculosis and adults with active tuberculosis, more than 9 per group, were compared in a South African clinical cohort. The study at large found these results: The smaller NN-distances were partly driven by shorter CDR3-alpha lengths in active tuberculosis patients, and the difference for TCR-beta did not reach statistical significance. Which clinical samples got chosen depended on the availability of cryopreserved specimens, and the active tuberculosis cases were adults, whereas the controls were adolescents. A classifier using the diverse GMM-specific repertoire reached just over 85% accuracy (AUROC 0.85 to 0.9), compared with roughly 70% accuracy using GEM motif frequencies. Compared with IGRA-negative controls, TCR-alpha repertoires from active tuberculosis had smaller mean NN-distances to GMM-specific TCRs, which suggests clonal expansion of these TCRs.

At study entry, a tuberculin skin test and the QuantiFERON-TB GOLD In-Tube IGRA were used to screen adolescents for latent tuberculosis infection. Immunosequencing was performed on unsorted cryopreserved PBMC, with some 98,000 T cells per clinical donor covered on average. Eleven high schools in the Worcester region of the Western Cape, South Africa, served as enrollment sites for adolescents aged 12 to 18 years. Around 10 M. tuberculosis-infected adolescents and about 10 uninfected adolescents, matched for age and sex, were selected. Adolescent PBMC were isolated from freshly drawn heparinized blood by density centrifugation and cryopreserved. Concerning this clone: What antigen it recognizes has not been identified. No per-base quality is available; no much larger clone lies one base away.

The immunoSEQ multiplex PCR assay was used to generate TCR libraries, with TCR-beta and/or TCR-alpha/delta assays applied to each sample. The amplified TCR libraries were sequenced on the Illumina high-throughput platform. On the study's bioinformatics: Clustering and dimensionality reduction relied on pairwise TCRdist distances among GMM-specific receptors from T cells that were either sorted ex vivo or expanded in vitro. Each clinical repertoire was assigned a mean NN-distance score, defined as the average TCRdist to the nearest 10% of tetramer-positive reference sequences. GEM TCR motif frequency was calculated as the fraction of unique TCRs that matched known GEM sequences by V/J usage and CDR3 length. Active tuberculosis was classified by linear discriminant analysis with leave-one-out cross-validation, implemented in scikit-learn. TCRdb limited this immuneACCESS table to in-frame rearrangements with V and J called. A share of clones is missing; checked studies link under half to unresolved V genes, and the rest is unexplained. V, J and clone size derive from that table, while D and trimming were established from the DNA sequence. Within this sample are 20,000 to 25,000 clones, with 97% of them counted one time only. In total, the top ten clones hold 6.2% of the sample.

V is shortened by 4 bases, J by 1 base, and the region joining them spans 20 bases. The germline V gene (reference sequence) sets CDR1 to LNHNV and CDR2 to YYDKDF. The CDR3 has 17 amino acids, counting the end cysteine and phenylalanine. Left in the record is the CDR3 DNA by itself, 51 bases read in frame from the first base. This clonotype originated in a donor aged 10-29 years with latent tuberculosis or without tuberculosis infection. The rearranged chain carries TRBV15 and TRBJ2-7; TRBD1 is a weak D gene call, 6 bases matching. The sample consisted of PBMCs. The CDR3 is CATSTSGQHRISYEQYF. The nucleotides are TGTGCCACCAGCACAAGTGGACAGCACAGAATTTCCTACGAGCAGTACTTC.